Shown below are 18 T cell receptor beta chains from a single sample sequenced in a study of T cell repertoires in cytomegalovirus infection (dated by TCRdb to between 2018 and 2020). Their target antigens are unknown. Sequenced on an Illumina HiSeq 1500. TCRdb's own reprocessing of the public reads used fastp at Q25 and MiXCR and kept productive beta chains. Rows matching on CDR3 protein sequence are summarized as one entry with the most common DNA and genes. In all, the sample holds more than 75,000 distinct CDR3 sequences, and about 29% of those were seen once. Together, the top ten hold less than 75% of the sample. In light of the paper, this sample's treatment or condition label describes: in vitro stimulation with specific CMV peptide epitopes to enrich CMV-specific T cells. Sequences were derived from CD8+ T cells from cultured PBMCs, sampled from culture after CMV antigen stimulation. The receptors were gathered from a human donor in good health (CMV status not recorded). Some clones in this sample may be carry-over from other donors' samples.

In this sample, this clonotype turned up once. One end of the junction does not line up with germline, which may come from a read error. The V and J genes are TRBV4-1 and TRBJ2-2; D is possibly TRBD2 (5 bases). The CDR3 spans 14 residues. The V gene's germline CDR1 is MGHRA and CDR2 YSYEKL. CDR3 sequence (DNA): TGTGCCAGCAGCCAAGGTGGGAGCACCGGGGAGCTGTTTTTT. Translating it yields CASSQGGSTGELFF.

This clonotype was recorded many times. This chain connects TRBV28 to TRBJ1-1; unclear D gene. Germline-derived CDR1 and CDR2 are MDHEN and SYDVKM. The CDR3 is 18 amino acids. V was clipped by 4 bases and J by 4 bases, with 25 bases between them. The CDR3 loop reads CASSSDRLHNPRGTEAFF. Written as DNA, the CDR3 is TGTGCCAGCAGTTCAGATCGGTTACACAATCCTCGGGGCACTGAAGCTTTCTTT.

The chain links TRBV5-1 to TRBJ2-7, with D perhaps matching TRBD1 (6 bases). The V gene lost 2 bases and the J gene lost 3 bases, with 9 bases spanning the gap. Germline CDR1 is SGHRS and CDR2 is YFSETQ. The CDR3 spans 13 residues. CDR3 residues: CASSFGTNYEQYF. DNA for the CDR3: TGCGCCAGCAGCTTCGGGACAAACTACGAGCAGTACTTC.

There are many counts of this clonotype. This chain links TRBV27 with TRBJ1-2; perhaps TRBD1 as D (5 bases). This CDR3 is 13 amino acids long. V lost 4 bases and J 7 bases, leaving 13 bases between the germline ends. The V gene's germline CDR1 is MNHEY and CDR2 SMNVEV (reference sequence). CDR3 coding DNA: TGTGCCAGCAGTTCCAGGGCTTCCTCTGGCTACACCTTC. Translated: CASSSRASSGYTF.

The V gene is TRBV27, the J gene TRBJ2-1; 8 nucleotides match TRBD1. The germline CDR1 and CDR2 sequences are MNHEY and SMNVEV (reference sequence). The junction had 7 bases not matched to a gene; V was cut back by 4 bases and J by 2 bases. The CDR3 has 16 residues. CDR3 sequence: CASSSGTGQTYNEQFF. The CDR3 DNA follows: TGTGCCAGCAGTTCCGGGACAGGCCAAACCTACAATGAGCAGTTCTTC.

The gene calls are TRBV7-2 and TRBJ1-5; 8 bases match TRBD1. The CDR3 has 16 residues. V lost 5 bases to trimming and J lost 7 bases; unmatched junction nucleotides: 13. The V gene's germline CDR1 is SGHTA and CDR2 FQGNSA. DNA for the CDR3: TGTGCCAGCAGCAAGTGGACAGGGATCATGGGCCAGCCCCAGCATTTT. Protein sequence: CASSKWTGIMGQPQHF. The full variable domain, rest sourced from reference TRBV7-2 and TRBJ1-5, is GAGVSQSPSNKVTEKGKDVELRCDPISGHTALYWYRQSLGQGLEFLIYFQGNSAPDKSGLPSDRFSAERTGGSVSTLTIQRTQQEDSAVYLCASSKWTGIMGQPQHFGDGTRLSIL.

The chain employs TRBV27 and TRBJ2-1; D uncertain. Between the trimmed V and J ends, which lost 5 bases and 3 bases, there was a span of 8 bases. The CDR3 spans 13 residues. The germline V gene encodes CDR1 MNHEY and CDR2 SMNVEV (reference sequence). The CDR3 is CASSGKGYNEQFF. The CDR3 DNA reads TGTGCCAGCAGTGGGAAGGGCTACAATGAGCAGTTCTTC.

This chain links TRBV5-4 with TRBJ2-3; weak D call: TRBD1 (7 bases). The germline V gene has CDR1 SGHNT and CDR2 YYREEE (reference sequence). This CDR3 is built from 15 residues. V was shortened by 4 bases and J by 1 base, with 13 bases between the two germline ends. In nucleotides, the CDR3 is TGTGCCAGCAGCCTCCAGGGGGGCGGCACAGATACGCAGTATTTT. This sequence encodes CASSLQGGGTDTQYF.

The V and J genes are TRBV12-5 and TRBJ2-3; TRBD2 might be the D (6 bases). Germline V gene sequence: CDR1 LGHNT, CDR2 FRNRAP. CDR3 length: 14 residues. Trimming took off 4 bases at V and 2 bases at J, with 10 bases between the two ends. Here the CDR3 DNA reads TGTGCTAGTGGTTCGCGGGACTCCACAGATACGCAGTATTTT. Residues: CASGSRDSTDTQYF.

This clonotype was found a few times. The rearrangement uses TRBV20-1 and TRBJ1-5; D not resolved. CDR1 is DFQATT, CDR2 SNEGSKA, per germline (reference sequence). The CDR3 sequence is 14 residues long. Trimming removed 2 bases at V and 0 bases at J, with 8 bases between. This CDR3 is CSARSVYSNQPQHF. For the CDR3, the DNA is TGCAGTGCTAGATCAGTCTATAGCAATCAGCCCCAGCATTTT.

The CDR3 here is CASSQDSWIEAFF. CDR3 bases: TGCGCCAGCAGCCAAGATAGTTGGATTGAAGCTTTCTTT. The rearrangement links TRBV4-1 to TRBJ1-1; D remains ambiguous. CDR1 is MGHRA and CDR2 is YSYEKL in the germline V gene. V was trimmed by 0 bases and J by 7 bases, leaving 9 bases between them. The CDR3 consists of 13 residues.

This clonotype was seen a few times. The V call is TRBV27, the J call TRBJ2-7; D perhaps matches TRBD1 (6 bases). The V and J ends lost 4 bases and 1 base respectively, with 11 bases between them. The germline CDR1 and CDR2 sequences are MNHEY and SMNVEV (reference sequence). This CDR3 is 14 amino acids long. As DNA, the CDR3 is TGTGCCAGCAGTTCGAGGGACACTTCCTACGAGCAGTACTTC. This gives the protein CASSSRDTSYEQYF.

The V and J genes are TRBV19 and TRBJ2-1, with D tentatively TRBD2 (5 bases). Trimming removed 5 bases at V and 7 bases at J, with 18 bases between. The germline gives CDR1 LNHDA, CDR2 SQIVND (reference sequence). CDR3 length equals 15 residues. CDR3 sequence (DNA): TGTGCCAGTAGTCCCGACATGGACTTAACAAATGAGCAGTTCTTC. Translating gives CASSPDMDLTNEQFF.

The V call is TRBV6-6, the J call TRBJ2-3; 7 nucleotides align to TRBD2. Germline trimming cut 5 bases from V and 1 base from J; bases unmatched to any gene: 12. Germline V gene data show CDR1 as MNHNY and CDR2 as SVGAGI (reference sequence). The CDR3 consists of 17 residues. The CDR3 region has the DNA TGTGCCAGCAGTACCTGGGAGGGGCTGGAGGGCACAGATACGCAGTATTTT. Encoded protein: CASSTWEGLEGTDTQYF.

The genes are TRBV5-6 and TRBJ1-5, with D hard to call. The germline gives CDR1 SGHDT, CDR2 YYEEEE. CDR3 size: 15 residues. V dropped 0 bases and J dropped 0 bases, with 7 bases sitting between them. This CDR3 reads CASSLGRYSNQPQHF. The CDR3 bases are TGTGCCAGCAGCTTGGGTCGGTATAGCAATCAGCCCCAGCATTTT. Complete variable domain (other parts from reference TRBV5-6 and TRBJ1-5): DAGVTQSPTHLIKTRGQQVTLRCSPKSGHDTVSWYQQALGQGPQFIFQYYEEEERQRGNFPDRFSGHQFPNYSSELNVNALLLGDSALYLCASSLGRYSNQPQHFGDGTRLSIL.

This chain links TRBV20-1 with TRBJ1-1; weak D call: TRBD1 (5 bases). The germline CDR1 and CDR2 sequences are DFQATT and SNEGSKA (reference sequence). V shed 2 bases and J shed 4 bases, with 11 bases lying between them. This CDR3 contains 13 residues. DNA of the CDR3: TGCAGTGCTAGACCAAGGGGTGTCACTGAAGCTTTCTTT. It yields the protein CSARPRGVTEAFF.

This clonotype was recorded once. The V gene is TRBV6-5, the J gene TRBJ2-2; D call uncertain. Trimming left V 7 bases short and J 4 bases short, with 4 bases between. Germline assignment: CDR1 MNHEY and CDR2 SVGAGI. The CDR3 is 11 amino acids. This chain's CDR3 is CASTSTGELFF. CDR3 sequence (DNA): TGTGCCAGCACTAGCACCGGGGAGCTGTTTTTT.

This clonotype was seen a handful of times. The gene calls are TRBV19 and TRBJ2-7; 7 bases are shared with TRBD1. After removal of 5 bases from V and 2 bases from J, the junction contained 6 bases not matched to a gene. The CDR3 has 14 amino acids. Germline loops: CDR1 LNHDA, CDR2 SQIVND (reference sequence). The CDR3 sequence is CASSPGGPTYEQYF. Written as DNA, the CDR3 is TGTGCCAGTAGTCCAGGGGGTCCAACCTACGAGCAGTACTTC.